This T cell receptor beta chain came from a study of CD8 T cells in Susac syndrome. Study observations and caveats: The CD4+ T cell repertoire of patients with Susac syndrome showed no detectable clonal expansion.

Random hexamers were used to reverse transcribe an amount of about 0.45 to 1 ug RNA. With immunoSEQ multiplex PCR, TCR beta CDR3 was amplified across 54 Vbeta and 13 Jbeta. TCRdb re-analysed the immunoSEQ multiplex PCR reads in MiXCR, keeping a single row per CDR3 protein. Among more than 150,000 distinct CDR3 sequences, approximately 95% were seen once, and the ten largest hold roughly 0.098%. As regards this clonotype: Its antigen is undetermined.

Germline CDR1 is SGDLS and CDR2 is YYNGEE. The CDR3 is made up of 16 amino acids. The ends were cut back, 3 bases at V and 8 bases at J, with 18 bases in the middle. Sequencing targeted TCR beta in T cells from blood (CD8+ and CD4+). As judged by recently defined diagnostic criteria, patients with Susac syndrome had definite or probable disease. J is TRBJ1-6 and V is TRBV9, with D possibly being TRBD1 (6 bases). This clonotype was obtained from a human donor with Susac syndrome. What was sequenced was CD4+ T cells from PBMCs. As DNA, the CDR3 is TGTGCCAGCAGCGGATCGAGACAGGAGGGAGATTCACCCCTCCACTTT. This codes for CASSGSRQEGDSPLHF.